The 18 T cell receptor beta chains below come from one sample, sequenced in a study of shared clonotypes between healthy human individuals. Here immunoSEQ multiplex PCR was the method, and the copy in TCRdb shows in-frame clones only, minus some. The repertoire holds about 490,000 clones, with 60% to 85% as singletons. The sequenced sample consisted of PBMCs. These receptor sequences come from a woman in her 40s in good health. Some clones in this sample may be carry-over from other donors' samples.

As concerns this clone: A far larger clone is a single base away, which makes a read error likely. Other DNA sequences in the same sample also yield this CDR3. This chain connects TRBV30 to TRBJ2-1; D not certain. Germline V CDR1 and CDR2: GTSNPN, SVGIG (reference sequence). V was clipped by 2 bases and J by 9 bases, with 14 bases between them. This CDR3 spans 13 amino acids. The CDR3 DNA follows: TGTGCCTGGAGTACTTGGAGCTGGCTTGAGCAGTTCTTC. It codes for CAWSTWSWLEQFF. The full variable domain, rest sourced from reference TRBV30 and TRBJ2-1, is SQTIHQWPATLVQPVGSPLSLECTVEGTSNPNLYWYRQAAGRGLQLLFYSVGIGQISSEVPQNLSASRPQDRQFILSSKKLLLSDSGFYLCAWSTWSWLEQFFGPGTRLTVL.

This clone has ten or more counts. This sequence joins TRBV7-9 and TRBJ2-3; D gene uncertain. The germline CDR1 and CDR2 sequences are SEHNR and FQNEAQ (reference sequence). Deletions cut 1 base from V and 2 bases from J, with 10 bases between. This CDR3 spans 15 amino acids. The CDR3 DNA reads TGTGCCAGCAGCTTAGGCAGGTCCACCACAGATACGCAGTATTTT. Translating gives CASSLGRSTTDTQYF.

This clone was counted at least ten times. The chain joins TRBV18 to TRBJ2-5; no clear D gene. CDR1 KGHSH and CDR2 LQKENI come from the germline V gene. The CDR3 is 14 residues long. The germline V and J ends were trimmed by 2 bases and 1 base, with 8 bases remaining between them. The CDR3 coding sequence is TGTGCCAGCTCACCAGTGAACAGCCAAGAGACCCAGTACTTC. Residues: CASSPVNSQETQYF.

This clone was recorded once. This chain links TRBV5-1 with TRBJ2-6, with D possibly matching TRBD1 (6 bases). Germline V gene sequence: CDR1 SGHRS, CDR2 YFSETQ. CDR3 size: 15 residues. V lost 5 bases to trimming and J lost 1 base, with 10 bases between them. CDR3 in amino acids: CASRTRGSGANVLTF. DNA of the CDR3: TGCGCCAGCAGGACCAGGGGATCTGGGGCCAACGTCCTGACTTTC.

The rearrangement joins TRBV7-9 to TRBJ1-4; 9 bases fit TRBD1. This CDR3 comprises 14 residues. The junction had 5 bases not matched to a gene; V was cut back by 5 bases and J by 7 bases. The germline V gene encodes CDR1 SEHNR and CDR2 FQNEAQ (reference sequence). In nucleotides, the CDR3 is TGTGCCAGCAGCCCGGGACAGGGTTTTGAAAAACTGTTTTTT. This encodes CASSPGQGFEKLFF.

This rearrangement joins TRBV7-8 to TRBJ2-5; 7 positions agree with TRBD1. V lost 5 bases and J lost 1; bases outside the gene matches: 7. The CDR3 consists of 15 residues. Germline V gives CDR1 SGHVS, CDR2 FQNEAQ. The CDR3 here is CASSPPTGPQETQYF. The CDR3 DNA follows: TGTGCCAGCAGCCCCCCGACAGGGCCCCAAGAGACCCAGTACTTC. Drawing the rest from reference TRBV7-8 and TRBJ2-5, the complete variable domain is GAGVSQSPRYKVAKRGQDVALRCDPISGHVSLFWYQQALGQGPEFLTYFQNEAQLDKSGLPSDRFFAERPEGSVSTLKIQRTQQEDSAVYLCASSPPTGPQETQYFGPGTRLLVL.

This clone has only one observation. The chain recombines TRBV4-1 with TRBJ2-7; 9 positions agree with TRBD2. Trimming took 1 base from V and 12 from J; bases not matched to a gene: 16. In germline, CDR1 is MGHRA, CDR2 YSYEKL. The CDR3 has 16 residues. CDR3 bases: TGCGCCAGCAGCCAAGGGCAGACCTGGACTAGCGAGAGTCGGTACTTC. It is translated as CASSQGQTWTSESRYF.

Note on this clone: Germline is not matched at one junction end, which may reflect a read error. The chain is built from TRBV7-7 and TRBJ2-7; 7 nucleotides line up with TRBD2. CDR1 is SSHAT and CDR2 is FNYEAQ in the germline V gene (reference sequence). This CDR3 has 15 amino acids. CDR3 protein: CASSPRAGRGVEQYF. The CDR3 DNA sequence: TGTGCTAGCAGCCCCCGGGCTGGCCGGGGGGTCGAGCAGTACTTC. The full variable domain, its missing parts supplied by reference TRBV7-7 and TRBJ2-7, is GAGVSQSPRYKVTKRGQDVTLRCDPISSHATLYWYQQALGQGPEFLTYFNYEAQPDKSGLPSDRFSAERPEGSISTLTIQRTEQRDSAMYRCASSPRAGRGVEQYFGPGTRLTVT.

The sample holds many counts of this clone. The chain is built from TRBV6-6 and TRBJ2-7; D is undetermined. CDR1 is MNHNY, CDR2 SVGAGI, per germline (reference sequence). V shed 0 bases and J shed 1 base, with 7 bases lying between them. The CDR3 is 14 amino acids. CDR3 residues: CASSYSDGSYEQYF. As DNA, the CDR3 is TGTGCCAGCAGTTACTCGGACGGTTCCTACGAGCAGTACTTC.

J is TRBJ2-7 and V is TRBV5-1; D may be TRBD1 (6 bases). V was pared by 4 bases and J by 1 base, with 18 bases between. Germline CDR1 reads SGHRS; CDR2 reads YFSETQ. The CDR3 has 16 amino acids. CDR3 in DNA: TGCGCCAGCAGCACGAGCCGACAGGCCGAATCCTACGAGCAGTACTTC. Its protein is CASSTSRQAESYEQYF.

The chain links TRBV7-8 to TRBJ2-5; D might be TRBD1 (5 bases). CDR1 is SGHVS, CDR2 FQNEAQ, per germline. The V end was cut by 4 bases, the J end by 0 bases, with 18 bases between. This CDR3 spans 17 amino acids. The CDR3 DNA is TGTGCCAGCAGCTCAAATAGGGGCCTACACGACCAAGAGACCCAGTACTTC. Translation gives CASSSNRGLHDQETQYF.

In its sample, this clone was seen once. A clone one base away is much larger, so this may be a read error. J is TRBJ1-2 and V is TRBV7-3, with 7 bases matching TRBD1. Germline V gives CDR1 SGHTA, CDR2 FQGTGA. CDR3 size: 14 residues. CDR3 nucleotides: TGTGCCAACAGCCAACAGGGGTTTCACCATGGCTACACCTTC. It is translated as CANSQQGFHHGYTF.

The gene calls are TRBV5-1 and TRBJ2-2, with D possibly matching TRBD2 (6 bases). From germline, CDR1 is SGHRS and CDR2 YFSETQ. V lost 1 base and J lost 7, with 8 bases in between. The CDR3 contains 13 residues. The CDR3 DNA reads TGCGCCAGCAGCTTGAGGGAGGTCGGGGAGCTGTTTTTT. It is translated as CASSLREVGELFF.

V and J are TRBV6-1 and TRBJ2-7; TRBD1 is a possible D gene (5 bases). Germline CDR1 MNHNS, CDR2 SASEGT. The V gene lost 6 bases and the J gene lost 4 bases, with 13 bases spanning the gap. The CDR3 covers 13 residues. The CDR3 nucleotides are TGTGCCAGCAGACTCGCCGACAGATACGAGCAGTACTTC. The encoded protein is CASRLADRYEQYF.

Comment on this clone: The same CDR3 also results from other DNA sequences found in this sample. The chain is built from TRBV28 and TRBJ1-2, with 7 bases identical to TRBD1. CDR1 is MDHEN, CDR2 SYDVKM, per germline. The length of the CDR3 is 14 residues. V lost 4 bases and J lost 4; bases outside the gene matches: 6. The CDR3 is CASSSGQTIYGYTF. The CDR3 coding sequence is TGTGCCAGCAGTTCGGGACAGACCATCTATGGCTACACCTTC.

V and J are TRBV30 and TRBJ1-5; maybe TRBD1 (6 bases). The CDR3 runs to 12 residues. In germline, CDR1 is GTSNPN, CDR2 SVGIG (reference sequence). V lost 5 bases and J lost 5, with 10 bases in between. The CDR3 nucleotides read TGTGCCTGGGCAACAGGGTATCAGCCCCAGCATTTT. The encoded protein is CAWATGYQPQHF.

The chain uses TRBV9 and TRBJ2-7; TRBD2 is a possible D gene (6 bases). Trimming pared 5 bases from V and 4 bases from J, leaving 13 bases between. The CDR3 length is 13 residues. Germline CDR1 reads SGDLS; CDR2 reads YYNGEE. CDR3 sequence: CASSRGDLYEQYF. CDR3 nucleotides: TGTGCCAGCAGTCGCGGGGATCTATACGAGCAGTACTTC.

In the case of this clone: Other DNA sequences in this specimen translate into the identical CDR3. The chain is built from TRBV28 and TRBJ2-2, with D hard to call. The V gene lost 4 bases and the J gene lost 1 base, with 7 bases spanning the gap. Germline CDR1 is MDHEN and CDR2 is SYDVKM. The CDR3 covers 14 residues. The CDR3 DNA reads as TGTGCCAGCAGTTCAAACAGGAACACCGGGGAGCTGTTTTTT. Encoded protein: CASSSNRNTGELFF.